The 9 T cell receptor beta chains listed next were all sequenced from one sample in a study of T cell clones after liver transplantation. TCRdb's table, derived via immunoSEQ multiplex PCR, lists solely in-frame clones and lacks some. The top ten clones hold around 9.1% of a sample with tens of thousands of clones, 70% to 75% of them seen once. This material consisted of CD4+ T cells from blood, taken at the 22-month timepoint. Receptors were obtained from a human patient who received a liver transplant. Some T cells may be the graft donor's.

V and J are TRBV5-1 and TRBJ1-4, with a possible D match to TRBD1 (5 bases). Germline V lookup: CDR1 SGHRS, CDR2 YFSETQ. V lost 0 bases, J lost 6 bases, and 12 bases lay in between. This CDR3 has 15 residues. For the CDR3, the DNA is TGCGCCAGCAGCTTGGTCGGGGGAAGGGATGAAAAACTGTTTTTT. Translation gives CASSLVGGRDEKLFF.

This clone was recorded at least ten times. The chain joins TRBV21-1 to TRBJ2-1; the table's D call, TRBD2, was not checked against the DNA. TRBV21-1 is a listed pseudogene. This CDR3 has 10 amino acids. CDR3 sequence: CASSVGGGFF. Here the CDR3 DNA reads TGTGCCAGCAGCGTGGGGGGTGGATTCTTC.

This chain uses TRBV28 with TRBJ2-7; D is unresolved. The V end lost 6 bases, the J end lost 10 bases, and 16 bases lay between the germline ends. Germline V gene sequence: CDR1 MDHEN, CDR2 SYDVKM. CDR3 size: 12 residues. CDR3 DNA: TGTGCCAGCAGCTCAAGTGTGAATTCTCAGTACTTC. Translating it yields CASSSSVNSQYF.

This chain joins TRBV4-2 and TRBJ2-2; D perhaps matches TRBD1 (5 bases). Germline-derived CDR1 and CDR2 are LGHNA and YNFKEQ. Trimming pared 4 bases from V and 7 bases from J, leaving 13 bases between. The CDR3 sequence is 14 residues long. The CDR3 region has the DNA TGTGCCAGCAGCCCGCCTGGGGCGGACGGGGAGCTGTTTTTT. Its translation: CASSPPGADGELFF.

The chain couples TRBV10-1 to TRBJ1-5, with a weak D call TRBD1 (6 bases). CDR1 and CDR2 (germline): WNHNN, SYGVQD (reference sequence). V shed 5 bases and J shed 5 bases, with 10 bases lying between them. CDR3 length: 13 residues. The CDR3 DNA reads as TGCGCCAGCAGTCCCGGGGGGCATCAGCCCCAGCATTTT. It specifies CASSPGGHQPQHF.

The chain combines TRBV30 with TRBJ1-6, with D unresolved. The CDR3 covers 15 residues. Trimming took off 2 bases at V and 4 bases at J, with 12 bases between the two ends. The germline gives CDR1 GTSNPN, CDR2 SVGIG (reference sequence). CDR3 in DNA: TGTGCCTGGAGTTCCCGGGGAGGGTATAATTCACCCCTCCACTTT. This translates into CAWSSRGGYNSPLHF.

This clone was observed a handful of times. The chain joins TRBV2 to TRBJ1-4; no clear D gene. Germline CDR1 reads SNHLY; CDR2 reads FYNNEI. CDR3 length: 13 residues. The germline V and J ends were trimmed by 7 bases and 3 bases, with 9 bases remaining between them. The DNA for the CDR3 is TGTGCCAGCAACCGGATGGCTAATGAAAAACTGTTTTTT. Translated: CASNRMANEKLFF.

This chain links TRBV7-2 with TRBJ2-1, with D maybe TRBD2 (5 bases). The CDR3 has 13 residues. Germline values: CDR1 SGHTA, CDR2 FQGNSA. V was clipped by 4 bases and J by 7 bases, with 11 bases between them. CDR3 amino acids: CASSSVPGNEQFF. Written as DNA, the CDR3 is TGTGCCAGCAGCTCGGTTCCGGGAAATGAGCAGTTCTTC. The variable domain in full, with the rest retrieved from reference TRBV7-2 and TRBJ2-1, is GAGVSQSPSNKVTEKGKDVELRCDPISGHTALYWYRQSLGQGLEFLIYFQGNSAPDKSGLPSDRFSAERTGGSVSTLTIQRTQQEDSAVYLCASSSVPGNEQFFGPGTRLTVL.

V is TRBV6-1 and J is TRBJ2-7, with TRBD1 as a possible D gene (5 bases). The CDR3 spans 14 residues. Germline lookup yields CDR1 MNHNS and CDR2 SASEGT. Trimming cost V 0 bases and J 3 bases, with 9 bases left between them. The CDR3, as DNA: TGTGCCAGCAGTGAAGCAGCCAGGGTCTACGAGCAGTACTTC. Amino acids: CASSEAARVYEQYF.